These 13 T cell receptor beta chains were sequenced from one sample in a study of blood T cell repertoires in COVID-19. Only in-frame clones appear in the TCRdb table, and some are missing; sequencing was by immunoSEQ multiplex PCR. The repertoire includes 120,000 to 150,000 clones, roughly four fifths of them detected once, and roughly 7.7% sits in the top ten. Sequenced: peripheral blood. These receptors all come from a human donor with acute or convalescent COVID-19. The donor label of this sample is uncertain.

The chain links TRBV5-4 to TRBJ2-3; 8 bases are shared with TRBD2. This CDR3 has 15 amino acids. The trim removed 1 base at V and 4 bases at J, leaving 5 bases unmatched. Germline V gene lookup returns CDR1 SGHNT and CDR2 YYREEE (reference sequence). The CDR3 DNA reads TGTGCCAGCAGCTTGATCGGGGGGGGCGCAGATACGCAGTATTTT. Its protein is CASSLIGGGADTQYF. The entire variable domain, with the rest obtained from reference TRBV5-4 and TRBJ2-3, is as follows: ETGVTQSPTHLIKTRGQQVTLRCSSQSGHNTVSWYQQALGQGPQFIFQYYREEENGRGNFPPRFSGLQFPNYSSELNVNALELDDSALYLCASSLIGGGADTQYFGPGTRLTVL.

The CDR3 spells CASSLDPGEKLFF. Here the CDR3 DNA reads TGCGCCAGCAGCTTGGACCCGGGTGAAAAACTGTTTTTT. The chain couples TRBV5-1 to TRBJ1-4; D not resolved. V lost 0 bases, J lost 7 bases, and 7 bases lay in between. The CDR3 loop spans 13 amino acids. The germline V gene encodes CDR1 SGHRS and CDR2 YFSETQ.

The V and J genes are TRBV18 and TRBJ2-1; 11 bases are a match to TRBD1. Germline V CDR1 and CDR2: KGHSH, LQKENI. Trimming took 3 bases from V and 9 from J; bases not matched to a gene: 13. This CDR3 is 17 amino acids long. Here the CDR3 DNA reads TGTGCCAGCTCACCCTGGGACAGGGGGGAATACAATGGTGAGCAGTTCTTC. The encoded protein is CASSPWDRGEYNGEQFF.

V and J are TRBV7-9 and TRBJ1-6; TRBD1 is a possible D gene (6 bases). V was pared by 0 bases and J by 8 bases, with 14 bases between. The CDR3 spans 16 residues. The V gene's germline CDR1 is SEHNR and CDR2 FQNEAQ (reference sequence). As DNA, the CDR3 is TGTGCCAGCAGCTTAGCCGGACAGAGGATTCATTCACCCCTCCACTTT. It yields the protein CASSLAGQRIHSPLHF. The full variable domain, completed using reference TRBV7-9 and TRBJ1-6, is DTGVSQNPRHKITKRGQNVTFRCDPISEHNRLYWYRQTLGQGPEFLTYFQNEAQLEKSRLLSDRFSAERPKGSFSTLEIQRTEQGDSAMYLCASSLAGQRIHSPLHFGNGTRLTVT.

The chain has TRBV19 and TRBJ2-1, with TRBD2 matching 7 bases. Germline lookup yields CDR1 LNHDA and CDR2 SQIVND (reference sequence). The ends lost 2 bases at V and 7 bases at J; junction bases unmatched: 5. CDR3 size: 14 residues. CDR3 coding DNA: TGTGCCAGTAGTATACTAGCGGTCGGGAATGAGCAGTTCTTC. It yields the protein CASSILAVGNEQFF.

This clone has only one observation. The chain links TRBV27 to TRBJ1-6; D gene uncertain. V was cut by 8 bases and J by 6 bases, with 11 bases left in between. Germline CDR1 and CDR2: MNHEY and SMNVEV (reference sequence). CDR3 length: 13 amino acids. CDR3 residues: CASRLGSNSPLHF. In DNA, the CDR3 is TGTGCCAGCCGTCTCGGTTCTAATTCACCCCTCCACTTT.

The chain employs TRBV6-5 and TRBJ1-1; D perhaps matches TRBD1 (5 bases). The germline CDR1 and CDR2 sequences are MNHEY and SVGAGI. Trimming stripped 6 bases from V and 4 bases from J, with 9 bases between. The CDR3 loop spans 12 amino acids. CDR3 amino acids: CASSREATEAFF. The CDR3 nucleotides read TGTGCCAGCAGCAGGGAGGCCACTGAAGCTTTCTTT.

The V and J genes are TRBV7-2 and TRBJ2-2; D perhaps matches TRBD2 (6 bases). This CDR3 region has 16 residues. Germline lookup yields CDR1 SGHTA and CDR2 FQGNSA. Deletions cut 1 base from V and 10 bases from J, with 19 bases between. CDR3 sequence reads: CASSLGLAAPTEELFF. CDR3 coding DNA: TGTGCCAGCAGCTTAGGGTTAGCGGCACCTACGGAGGAGCTGTTTTTT.

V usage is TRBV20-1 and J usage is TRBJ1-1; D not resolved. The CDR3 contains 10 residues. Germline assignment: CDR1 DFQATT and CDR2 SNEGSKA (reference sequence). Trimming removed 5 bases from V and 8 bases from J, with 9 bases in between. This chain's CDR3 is CSAYKAEAFF. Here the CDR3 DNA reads TGCAGTGCTTATAAAGCGGAAGCTTTCTTT.

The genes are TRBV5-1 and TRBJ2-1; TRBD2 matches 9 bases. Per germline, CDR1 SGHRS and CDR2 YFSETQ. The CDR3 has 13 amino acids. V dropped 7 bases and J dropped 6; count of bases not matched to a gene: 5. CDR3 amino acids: CASAGGRINEQFF. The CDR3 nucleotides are TGCGCCAGCGCGGGGGGGCGAATCAATGAGCAGTTCTTC.

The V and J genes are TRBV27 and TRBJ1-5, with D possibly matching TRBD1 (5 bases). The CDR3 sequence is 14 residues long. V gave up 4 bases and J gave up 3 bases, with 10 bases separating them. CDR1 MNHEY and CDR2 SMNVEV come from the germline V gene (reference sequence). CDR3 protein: CASSSRGYNQPQHF. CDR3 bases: TGTGCCAGCAGTTCACGGGGGTACAATCAGCCCCAGCATTTT.

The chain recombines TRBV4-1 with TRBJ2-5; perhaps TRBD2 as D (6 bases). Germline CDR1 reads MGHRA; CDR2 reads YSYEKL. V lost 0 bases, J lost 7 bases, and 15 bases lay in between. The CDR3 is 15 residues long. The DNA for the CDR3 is TGCGCCAGCAGCCAAGATCGGGGACTTACCGGGACCCAGTACTTC. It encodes CASSQDRGLTGTQYF.

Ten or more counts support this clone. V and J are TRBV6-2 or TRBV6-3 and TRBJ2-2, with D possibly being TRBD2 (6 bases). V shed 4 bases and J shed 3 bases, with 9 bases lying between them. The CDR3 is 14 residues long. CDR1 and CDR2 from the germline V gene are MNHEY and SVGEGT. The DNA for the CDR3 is TGTGCCAGCAGTTGGAGGGACCACACCGGGGAGCTGTTTTTT. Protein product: CASSWRDHTGELFF.